The entry that follows covers one T cell receptor beta chain sequence. Other DNA sequences in this specimen translate into the identical CDR3. This sample is drawn from a study of glioma-infiltrating T cells after dendritic cell vaccination. In the study overall: Glioblastoma patients came from Phase I and II dendritic cell vaccination trials.

TCRdb's table, derived via immunoSEQ multiplex PCR, lists solely in-frame clones and lacks some. The data contain 93,000 or so clones, roughly 76% of them singletons. Deletions cut 2 bases from V and 4 bases from J, with 10 bases between. Germline V lookup: CDR1 SGDLS, CDR2 YYNGEE. The CDR3 covers 14 residues. The chain is built from TRBV9 and TRBJ1-3, with a weak D call TRBD1 (5 bases). The specimen was blood, collected before dendritic cell vaccination. The sequence came from a human donor with glioblastoma. DNA for the CDR3: TGTGCCAGCAGCGTCCAGGGTGCAGGAAACACCATATATTTT. Translating gives CASSVQGAGNTIYF.